The rows below give T cell receptor beta chains drawn from one sample of a study of identifying expanded T cells in peripheral blood. Produced via immunoSEQ multiplex PCR; TCRdb's table is partial and in-frame only. The table shows 45,000 to 65,000 clones, with approximately 80% occurring only once. The specimen was blood. The receptors were sampled from a person between 18 and 69 years old in good health. Each CDR3 is given with its conserved first and last residue. D genes are given only for firm matches. Rows may omit the clone size; those that give it use once, few, many or a size class.

>TRBJ2-7|NA|NA|TRBV5-5
TGTGCCAGCAGTCGAGTCGTCCTGGGCTCCTACGAGCAGTACTTC
CASSRVVLGSYEQYF
>TRBJ2-1|NA|NA|TRBV28
TGTGCCAGCAGTTTGACTTCTGCCGGGAAGAATGAGCAGTTCTTC
CASSLTSAGKNEQFF
>TRBJ1-5|NA|NA|TRBV27
TGTGCCAGCAGTTTAAGGGGTCAGCCCCAGCATTTT
CASSLRGQPQHF
>TRBJ2-7|few|TRBD2|TRBV5-4
TGTGCCAGCAGCTTACCGGGACTAGCGGGAGTAAGCGAGCAGTACTTC
CASSLPGLAGVSEQYF
>TRBJ2-2|NA|TRBD2|TRBV7-2
TGTGCCAGCAGCTTCTATGAGGCGGGAGGGCCACGAACCGGGGAGCTGTTTTTT
CASSFYEAGGPRTGELFF
>TRBJ2-2|once|NA|TRBV4-2
TGTGCCAGCAGCCAAGATTTGGGGCGACACACCGGGGAGCTGTTTTTT
CASSQDLGRHTGELFF
>TRBJ2-7|NA|NA|TRBV7-9
TGTGCCAGCAGCAGAAATAAAGACAGTGACGAGCAGTACTTC
CASSRNKDSDEQYF
>TRBJ2-7|NA|NA|TRBV14
TGTGCCAGCAGTCTTGGACCTGCTAACGAGCAGTACTTC
CASSLGPANEQYF
>TRBJ1-6|NA|TRBD1|TRBV7-9
TGTGCCAGCAGCTCGCACGAACGACAGGGGAAAAATTCACCCCTCCACTTT
CASSSHERQGKNSPLHF
>TRBJ1-2|NA|NA|TRBV25-1
TGTGCCACCCAGGATGGCGGACCCAACTATGGCTACACCTTC
CATQDGGPNYGYTF
>TRBJ2-1|NA|NA|TRBV12-5
TGTGCTAGTGGTGTCGGGACTGGAAGGACTGGGGATGAGCAGTTCTTC
CASGVGTGRTGDEQFF
>TRBJ1-1|NA|NA|TRBV2
TGTGCCACTGGGGGGCTAGGGGCCAGCACTGAAGCTTTCTTT
CATGGLGASTEAFF
>TRBJ2-5|NA|NA|TRBV15
TGTGCCACCAGCAGAGCGCCAGGGGCGAGCCAGTACTTC
CATSRAPGASQYF
>TRBJ1-6|few|TRBD1|TRBV6-1
TGTGCCAGCAGTGAAAGGACAGGGAACTATTCACCCCTCCACTTT
CASSERTGNYSPLHF